The 9 T cell receptor beta chains listed next were all sequenced from one sample in a study of blood T cell repertoires in COVID-19. The table came from immunoSEQ multiplex PCR; TCRdb's copy has only in-frame clones and leaves some out. Of 150,000 to 200,000 clones listed, around 87% are singletons. Sequencing was done on a sample of peripheral blood. The receptors here all came from a middle-aged man with active or convalescent COVID-19.

The chain joins TRBV27 to TRBJ1-1; D remains unclear. The ends were cut back, 7 bases at V and 1 base at J, with 7 bases in the middle. Germline CDR1 and CDR2: MNHEY and SMNVEV (reference sequence). The CDR3 totals 12 residues. CDR3 in amino acids: CASNGQNTEAFF. CDR3 coding DNA: TGTGCCAGCAATGGGCAGAACACTGAAGCTTTCTTT.

The V call is TRBV19, the J call TRBJ1-4, with D uncertain. Germline-derived CDR1 and CDR2 are LNHDA and SQIVND (reference sequence). The CDR3 sequence is 13 residues long. V was shortened by 3 bases and J by 4 bases, with 6 bases between the two germline ends. This chain's CDR3 is CASSISSNEKLFF. CDR3 in DNA: TGTGCCAGTAGTATCTCGAGTAATGAAAAACTGTTTTTT.

This rearrangement joins TRBV2 to TRBJ2-7, with 8 bases aligning to TRBD1. Germline CDR1 reads SNHLY; CDR2 reads FYNNEI. The CDR3 contains 14 residues. The J segment lost 7 bases and the V segment lost 3 bases, leaving 8 bases of the junction unmatched. The CDR3, as DNA: TGTGCCAGCAGTGACGGGACAGGTTTTCGTGAGCAGTACTTC. This sequence encodes CASSDGTGFREQYF.

The chain employs TRBV3-1 (or the pseudogene TRBV3-2) and TRBJ1-6; D is ambiguous. V shed 5 bases and J shed 7 bases, with 6 bases lying between them. Germline CDR1 is LGHDT and CDR2 is YNNKEL (reference sequence). The CDR3 has 12 amino acids. CDR3 coding DNA: TGTGCCAGCAGCTACAGCAATTCACCCCTCCACTTT. This gives the protein CASSYSNSPLHF.

In this sample, this clone turned up once. The chain is built from TRBV6-5 and TRBJ2-4; TRBD1 is a possible D gene (6 bases). The CDR3 spans 16 residues. Per germline, CDR1 MNHEY and CDR2 SVGAGI. V lost 4 bases, J lost 0 bases, and 13 bases lay in between. CDR3 sequence reads: CASSLTGTLAKNIQYF. The CDR3 DNA sequence: TGTGCCAGCAGTTTAACAGGGACATTAGCCAAAAACATTCAGTACTTC.

A single count supports this clone. V is TRBV6-5 and J is TRBJ2-7, with 11 bases fitting TRBD2. Unmatched junction bases numbered 7, after V lost 6 bases and J lost 3 bases. The CDR3 is 15 amino acids. CDR1 and CDR2 from the germline V gene are MNHEY and SVGAGI. CDR3 protein: CASRKIAGGDYEQYF. The CDR3 nucleotides are TGTGCCAGCAGGAAAATAGCGGGGGGGGACTACGAGCAGTACTTC.

This chain joins TRBV7-2 and TRBJ1-2; possible D gene TRBD1, 5 bases. With 2 bases removed from V and 3 bases from J, the gap between germline ends came to 13 bases. This CDR3 contains 15 residues. The V gene's germline CDR1 is SGHTA and CDR2 FQGNSA. The CDR3 spells CASSLTGRDDYGYTF. In nucleotides, the CDR3 is TGTGCCAGCAGCTTAACGGGCAGGGATGACTATGGCTACACCTTC.

The rearrangement uses TRBV5-4 and TRBJ2-3; D might be TRBD2 (7 bases). Germline CDR1 is SGHNT and CDR2 is YYREEE (reference sequence). CDR3 length: 16 residues. V dropped 2 bases and J dropped 0 bases, with 13 bases sitting between them. The CDR3 region has the DNA TGTGCCAGCAGCTTTTCCGCGGGGGCTAGCACAGATACGCAGTATTTT. Translating gives CASSFSAGASTDTQYF.

The genes are TRBV5-5 and TRBJ2-5, with 11 positions matching TRBD1. This CDR3 is 17 amino acids long. Germline assignment: CDR1 SGHKS and CDR2 YYEKEE (reference sequence). V dropped 3 bases and J dropped 2; count of bases not matched to a gene: 9. CDR3 sequence (DNA): TGTGCCAGCAGCTCCGGGACAGGGGGAGGTCGGCAAGAGACCCAGTACTTC. This translates into CASSSGTGGGRQETQYF.